This T cell receptor beta chain was sequenced during a study of shared clonotypes between healthy human individuals. The sample holds a few counts of this clone. The sample carries other DNA sequences with the same CDR3. V lost 0 bases and J lost 1; bases outside the gene matches: 5. CDR1 is SGHNT and CDR2 is YYREEE in the germline V gene (reference sequence). The CDR3 runs 16 residues. Replicate PCRs for sorted subsets used 200 ng DNA; this equaled 33,000 or so T cell genomes. Sequencing was performed with immunoSEQ multiplex PCR; in TCRdb, only in-frame clones are kept and a portion is missing. The sample lists about 680,000 clones; 55% to 85% were seen once. A CD45RA-negative memory subset and a CD45RA+ naive subset were separated from the CD4+ cells.

Sample: memory CD4+ T cells sorted from blood. The subset denotes: CD45RA-negative fraction. The sequence was collected from a woman aged 30 to 39 in good health. V is TRBV5-4 and J is TRBJ2-3; 7 bases map to TRBD2. The CDR3 is CASSLGAGVGTDTQYF. CDR3 in DNA: TGTGCCAGCAGCTTGGGGGCGGGAGTTGGCACAGATACGCAGTATTTT.